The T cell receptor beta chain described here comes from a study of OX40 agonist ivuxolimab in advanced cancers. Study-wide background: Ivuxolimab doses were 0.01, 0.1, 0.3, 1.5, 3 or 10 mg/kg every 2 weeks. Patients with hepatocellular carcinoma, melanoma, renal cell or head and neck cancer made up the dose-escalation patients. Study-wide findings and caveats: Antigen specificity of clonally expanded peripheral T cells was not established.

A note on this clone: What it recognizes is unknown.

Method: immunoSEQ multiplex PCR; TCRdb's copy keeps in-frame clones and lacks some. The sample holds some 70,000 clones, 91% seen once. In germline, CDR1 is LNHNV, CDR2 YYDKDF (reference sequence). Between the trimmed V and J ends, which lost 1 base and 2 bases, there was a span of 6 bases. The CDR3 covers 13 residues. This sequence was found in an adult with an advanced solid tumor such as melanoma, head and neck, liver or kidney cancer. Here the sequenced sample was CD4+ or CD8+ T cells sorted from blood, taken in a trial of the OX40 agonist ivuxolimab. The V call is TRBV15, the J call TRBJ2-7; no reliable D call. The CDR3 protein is CATSRGKAYEQYF. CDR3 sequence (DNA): TGTGCCACCAGCAGAGGGAAAGCCTACGAGCAGTACTTC.